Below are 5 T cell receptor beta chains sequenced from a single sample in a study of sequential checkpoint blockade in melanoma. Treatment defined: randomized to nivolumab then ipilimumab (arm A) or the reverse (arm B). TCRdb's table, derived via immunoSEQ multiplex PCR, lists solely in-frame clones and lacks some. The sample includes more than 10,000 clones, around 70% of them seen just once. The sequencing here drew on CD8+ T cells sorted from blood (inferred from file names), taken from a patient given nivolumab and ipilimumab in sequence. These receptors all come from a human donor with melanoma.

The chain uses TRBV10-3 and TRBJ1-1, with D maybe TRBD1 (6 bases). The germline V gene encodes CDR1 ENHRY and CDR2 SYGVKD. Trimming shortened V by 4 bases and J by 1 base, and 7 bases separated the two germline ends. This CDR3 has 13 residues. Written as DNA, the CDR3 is TGTGCCATCAGTGTGGGACAGAACACTGAAGCTTTCTTT. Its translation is CAISVGQNTEAFF.

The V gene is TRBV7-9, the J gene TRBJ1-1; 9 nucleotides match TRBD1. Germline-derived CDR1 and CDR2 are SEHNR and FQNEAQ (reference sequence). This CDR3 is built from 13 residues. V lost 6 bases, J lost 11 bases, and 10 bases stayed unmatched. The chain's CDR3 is CASSSGQGLRAFF. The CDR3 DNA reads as TGTGCCAGCAGTTCCGGACAGGGGCTTCGGGCTTTCTTT.

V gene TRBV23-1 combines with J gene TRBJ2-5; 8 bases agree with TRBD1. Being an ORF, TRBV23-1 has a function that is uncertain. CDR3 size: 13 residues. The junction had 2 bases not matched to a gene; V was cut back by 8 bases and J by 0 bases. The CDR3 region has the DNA TGCGCCAGCGGGACAGGCCACCAAGAGACCCAGTACTTC. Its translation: CASGTGHQETQYF.

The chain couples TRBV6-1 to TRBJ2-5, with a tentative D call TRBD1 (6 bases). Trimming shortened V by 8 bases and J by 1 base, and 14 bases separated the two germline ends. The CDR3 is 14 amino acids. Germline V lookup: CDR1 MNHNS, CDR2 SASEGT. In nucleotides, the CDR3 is TGTGCCAGCCTGGAAGGACAGCCCCAAGAGACCCAGTACTTC. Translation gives CASLEGQPQETQYF.

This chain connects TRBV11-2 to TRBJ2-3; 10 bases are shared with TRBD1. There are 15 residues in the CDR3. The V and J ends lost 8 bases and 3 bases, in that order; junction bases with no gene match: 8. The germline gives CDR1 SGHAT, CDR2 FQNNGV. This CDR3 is CASFAPGQGTDTQYF. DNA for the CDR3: TGTGCCAGCTTTGCACCGGGACAGGGGACAGATACGCAGTATTTT.